Only a few counts were recorded for the clone carrying this T cell receptor beta chain. Its target is unknown. This specimen comes from a study of T cell repertoires in cytomegalovirus infection. Looking at the study overall: CMV epitopes used comprised recently identified HLA-C-restricted ones and well-studied HLA-B-restricted ones. CMV infection together with matching HLA type was indicated by public TCR beta signatures.

TCRdb reanalysed the reads using MiXCR and keeps one entry per CDR3 protein. The table records some 500,000 distinct CDR3 sequences, roughly 43% of them present only once. Study-level results: Cumulative public TCR beta family frequency identified carriers of CMV plus the relevant HLA. The response measured ex vivo was dominated by TCR beta clonotypes (HLA-C-restricted and CMV-specific).

Trimming cost V 7 bases and J 6 bases, with 13 bases left between them. The CDR3 has 13 amino acids. Germline V gene lookup returns CDR1 MNHNS and CDR2 SASEGT. The TCR comes from a human donor in good health (CMV status not recorded). Some clones in this sample may be carry-over from other donors' samples. V gene TRBV6-1 combines with J gene TRBJ1-5; perhaps TRBD1 as D (6 bases). The source material was cultured PBMCs, sampled from culture after CMV antigen stimulation. DNA of the CDR3: TGTGCCAGCAATGAGAGGGGGGGTCAGCCCCAGCATTTT. This gives the protein CASNERGGQPQHF.